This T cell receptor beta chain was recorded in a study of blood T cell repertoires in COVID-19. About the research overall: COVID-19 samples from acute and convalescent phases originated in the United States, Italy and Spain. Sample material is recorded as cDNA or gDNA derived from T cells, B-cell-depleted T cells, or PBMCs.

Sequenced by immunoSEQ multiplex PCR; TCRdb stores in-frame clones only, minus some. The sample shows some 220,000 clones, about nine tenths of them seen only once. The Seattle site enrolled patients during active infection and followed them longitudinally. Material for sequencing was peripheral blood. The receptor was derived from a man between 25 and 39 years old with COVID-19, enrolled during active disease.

The CDR3 loop reads CASSGGQSGLGYTF. The DNA for the CDR3 is TGTGCCAGTAGCGGCGGACAGTCGGGCCTTGGCTACACCTTC. The chain couples TRBV19 to TRBJ1-2; D is perhaps TRBD1 (6 bases). CDR1 and CDR2 (germline): LNHDA, SQIVND (reference sequence). V shed 6 bases and J shed 7 bases, with 18 bases lying between them. The CDR3 sequence is 14 residues long. The full variable domain, with the rest looked up from reference TRBV19 and TRBJ1-2, is DGGITQSPKYLFRKEGQNVTLSCEQNLNHDAMYWYRQDPGQGLRLIYYSQIVNDFQKGDIAEGYSVSREKKESFPLTVTSAQKNPTAFYLCASSGGQSGLGYTFGSGTRLTVV.